This passage covers 22 T cell receptor beta chains from one sample sequenced in a study of cytomegalovirus exposure and HLA in healthy donors. A multiplex PCR was run with 60 Vbeta primers and 13 Jbeta primers. The assay was immunoSEQ multiplex PCR, and TCRdb's table has in-frame clones only and misses some. The repertoire holds 100,000 to 150,000 clones, with 60% to 75% as singletons. Input material: PBMCs. The receptor set was obtained from a woman in her forties or fifties in good health and CMV-seropositive.

V is TRBV11-3 and J is TRBJ2-5; D remains ambiguous. The CDR3 covers 13 residues. V shed 2 bases and J shed 5 bases, with 9 bases lying between them. CDR1 is SGHNT, CDR2 YENEEA, per germline. The CDR3 region is CASSLSETETQYF. The CDR3 nucleotides are TGTGCCAGCAGCTTATCAGAAACCGAGACCCAGTACTTC.

The V call is TRBV11-2, the J call TRBJ1-1, with 8 nucleotides matching TRBD1. The V gene end was trimmed by 6 bases and the J gene end by 1 base; junction bases not matched to a gene: 10. The germline V gene has CDR1 SGHAT and CDR2 FQNNGV. This CDR3 comprises 16 residues. CDR3 in DNA: TGTGCCAGCAGACACGGACAGGGTGAGGGGAACACTGAAGCTTTCTTT. Translating gives CASRHGQGEGNTEAFF.

This clone was counted once. The chain is built from TRBV5-4 and TRBJ2-5; D ambiguous. The V gene's germline CDR1 is SGHNT and CDR2 YYREEE (reference sequence). The length of the CDR3 is 14 residues. V lost 2 bases and J 2 bases, leaving 10 bases between the germline ends. The CDR3 loop reads CASSFSRSQETQYF. DNA of the CDR3: TGTGCCAGCAGCTTTAGTAGGAGTCAAGAGACCCAGTACTTC.

The chain joins TRBV15 to TRBJ1-3; tentative D call: TRBD1 (5 bases). Germline V gene lookup returns CDR1 LNHNV and CDR2 YYDKDF (reference sequence). The CDR3 has 15 residues. Trimming removed 1 base at V and 4 bases at J, with 11 bases between. The CDR3 spells CATSRGGASGNTIYF. The DNA for the CDR3 is TGTGCCACCAGCAGAGGTGGGGCGTCCGGAAACACCATATATTTT.

The chain couples TRBV4-1 to TRBJ1-5, with a tentative D call TRBD1 (6 bases). The CDR3 covers 15 residues. Germline V lookup: CDR1 MGHRA, CDR2 YSYEKL. Trimming left V 1 base short and J 6 bases short, with 13 bases between. The CDR3: CASSQGDTGGQPQHF. CDR3 DNA: TGCGCCAGCAGCCAAGGGGACACGGGGGGTCAGCCCCAGCATTTT.

V and J are TRBV27 and TRBJ2-7; D gene ambiguous. CDR1 and CDR2 (germline): MNHEY, SMNVEV (reference sequence). This CDR3 spans 14 amino acids. Trimming cost V 2 bases and J 6 bases, with 14 bases left between them. DNA for the CDR3: TGTGCCAGCAGTTTAGGGCCGGCTTATAGCGAGCAGTACTTC. Its protein product is CASSLGPAYSEQYF.

This clone has only one observation. This chain connects TRBV1 to TRBJ2-3; TRBD2 is the table's D call, not checked against the DNA. TRBV1 is shown as a pseudogene. The CDR3 totals 14 residues. The CDR3 loop is CTSSQVASTDTQYF. DNA for the CDR3: TGCACCAGCAGCCAAGTAGCAAGCACAGATACGCAGTATTTT.

This chain links TRBV5-1 with TRBJ1-1; the D is unclear. This CDR3 is 13 amino acids long. V was pared by 6 bases and J by 1 base, with 10 bases between. Germline V gives CDR1 SGHRS, CDR2 YFSETQ. CDR3 residues: CASKTPGNTEAFF. The CDR3, as DNA: TGCGCCAGCAAGACCCCAGGGAACACTGAAGCTTTCTTT.

This clone was seen a single time. The chain uses TRBV7-2 and TRBJ2-3, with 8 nucleotides matching TRBD2. The germline V gene encodes CDR1 SGHTA and CDR2 FQGNSA. There are 14 residues in the CDR3. J gave up 6 bases and V 5 bases, and 7 bases lay outside the gene matches. The CDR3, as DNA: TGTGCCAGCAGCCCCGGACTAGCAGGGGATACGCAGTATTTT. It codes for CASSPGLAGDTQYF.

The chain is built from TRBV19 and TRBJ1-2; 7 nucleotides agree with TRBD1. Trimming removed 10 bases from V and 8 bases from J; junction bases left unmatched: 16. The CDR3 spans 14 residues. Germline CDR1 reads LNHDA; CDR2 reads SQIVND (reference sequence). CDR3 DNA sequence: TGTGCCACTCAGGGGGGCGCCAGGGGAACAGGCTACACCTTC. It specifies CATQGGARGTGYTF.

This clone was observed a single time. The V call is TRBV5-6, the J call TRBJ1-6, with D tentatively TRBD1 (5 bases). Trimming shortened V by 1 base and J by 12 bases, and 17 bases separated the two germline ends. The CDR3 contains 15 residues. Germline CDR1 SGHDT, CDR2 YYEEEE. The CDR3 sequence is CASSLIILKGRPLHF. The CDR3 nucleotides read TGTGCCAGCAGCTTGATTATCCTCAAGGGGCGACCCCTCCACTTT.

J is TRBJ1-1 and V is TRBV11-3; D is perhaps TRBD1 (5 bases). The CDR3 has 14 residues. The V gene's germline CDR1 is SGHNT and CDR2 YENEEA. V lost 6 bases and J lost 6, with 17 bases in between. In DNA form, the CDR3 reads TGTGCCAGCAGTCGTCAGGGTCTAACCTCTGAAGCTTTCTTT. Its protein is CASSRQGLTSEAFF.

This sequence joins TRBV19 and TRBJ1-4; unclear D gene. The CDR3 runs to 13 residues. From germline, CDR1 is LNHDA and CDR2 SQIVND (reference sequence). Deletions cut 4 bases from V and 8 bases from J, with 11 bases between. CDR3 sequence: CASSSELWEKLFF. Here the CDR3 DNA reads TGTGCCAGTAGTAGCGAGTTGTGGGAAAAACTGTTTTTT.

This chain joins TRBV19 and TRBJ1-5; 8 positions match TRBD1. The CDR3 contains 16 residues. Germline V lookup: CDR1 LNHDA, CDR2 SQIVND (reference sequence). V dropped 6 bases and J dropped 3; count of bases not matched to a gene: 10. The CDR3 bases are TGTGCCAGTAGCCCCGAGACAGGGGTGGTCAATCAGCCCCAGCATTTT. It encodes CASSPETGVVNQPQHF.

This clone was counted only a few times. The rearrangement uses TRBV7-6 and TRBJ2-2; TRBD2 agrees at 8 bases. Trimming cost V 4 bases and J 6 bases; bases outside gene matches: 1. The CDR3 is made up of 13 amino acids. CDR1 is SGHVS, CDR2 FNYEAQ, per germline. CDR3 loop: CASSSTSAGELFF. The CDR3 DNA sequence: TGTGCCAGCAGCTCGACTAGCGCCGGGGAGCTGTTTTTT.

As regards this clone: Germline and junction disagree at one end, which may indicate a read error. V is TRBV7-9 and J is TRBJ2-7, with a weak D call TRBD1 (6 bases). Germline V gives CDR1 SEHNR, CDR2 FQNEAQ (reference sequence). The CDR3 totals 15 residues. DNA for the CDR3: TGTTCCAGCAGCTTAGTCCAAGGACAGCCCTACGAGCAGTACTTC. It is translated as CSSSLVQGQPYEQYF.

This clone counts as medium-sized. The rearrangement joins TRBV27 to TRBJ2-7, with 9 bases identical to TRBD1. After removal of 5 bases from V and 3 bases from J, the junction contained 5 bases not matched to a gene. This CDR3 comprises 14 residues. CDR1 MNHEY and CDR2 SMNVEV come from the germline V gene (reference sequence). CDR3 sequence: CASSLQGANYEQYF. The DNA for the CDR3 is TGTGCCAGCAGTCTACAGGGGGCGAACTACGAGCAGTACTTC.

The J gene is TRBJ2-2, the V gene TRBV2, with 8 bases that match TRBD1. Germline loops: CDR1 SNHLY, CDR2 FYNNEI. The CDR3 loop spans 15 amino acids. V shed 6 bases and J 6 bases; nucleotides not matched to a gene: 9. The CDR3 here is CASSSLTGVAGELFF. CDR3 DNA sequence: TGTGCCAGCAGCTCGCTGACAGGGGTTGCCGGGGAGCTGTTTTTT.

The chain carries TRBV6-1 and TRBJ2-7; 7 bases map to TRBD1. V was pared by 7 bases and J by 3 bases, with 6 bases of the junction left unmatched. The germline CDR1 and CDR2 sequences are MNHNS and SASEGT. This CDR3 is 13 amino acids long. Here the CDR3 DNA reads TGTGCCAGCAAGGGCAGGGGGAGCTACGAGCAGTACTTC. Protein: CASKGRGSYEQYF.

V is TRBV27 and J is TRBJ2-5; 11 positions agree with TRBD1. The germline CDR1 and CDR2 sequences are MNHEY and SMNVEV (reference sequence). The length of the CDR3 is 15 residues. Germline trimming cut 4 bases from V and 4 bases from J; bases unmatched to any gene: 5. CDR3 coding DNA: TGTGCCAGCAGTTCGGGGACAGGGGGGAGAGAGACCCAGTACTTC. Its translation is CASSSGTGGRETQYF.

V gene TRBV5-1 combines with J gene TRBJ2-1; 7 bases fit TRBD2. Losses at the gene ends were 5 bases for V and 9 bases for J; bases not matched to a gene: 11. This CDR3 comprises 14 residues. From germline, CDR1 is SGHRS and CDR2 YFSETQ. CDR3 amino acids: CASRRDHSSGEQFF. The CDR3, as DNA: TGCGCCAGCAGGCGGGACCATTCTAGCGGTGAGCAGTTCTTC.

CDR3 sequence: CASSRGTSGLETQYF. Here the CDR3 DNA reads TGCGCCAGCAGCCGGGGGACTAGCGGGCTGGAGACCCAGTACTTC. This chain links TRBV4-1 with TRBJ2-5; 12 bases fit TRBD2. The J segment lost 5 bases and the V segment lost 4 bases, leaving 5 bases of the junction unmatched. The CDR3 extends over 15 amino acids. CDR1 is MGHRA and CDR2 is YSYEKL in the germline V gene.